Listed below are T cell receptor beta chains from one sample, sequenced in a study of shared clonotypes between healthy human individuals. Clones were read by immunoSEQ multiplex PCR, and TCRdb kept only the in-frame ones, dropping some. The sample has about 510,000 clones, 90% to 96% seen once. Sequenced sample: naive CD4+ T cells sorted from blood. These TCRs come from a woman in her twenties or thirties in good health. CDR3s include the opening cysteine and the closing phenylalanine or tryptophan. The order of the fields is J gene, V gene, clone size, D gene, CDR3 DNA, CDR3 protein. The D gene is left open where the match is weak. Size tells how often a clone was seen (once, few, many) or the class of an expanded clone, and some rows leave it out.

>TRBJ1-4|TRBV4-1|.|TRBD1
TGCGCCAGCAGCCGAGAGGGGACAGGTTCTAATGAAAAACTGTTTTTT
CASSREGTGSNEKLFF
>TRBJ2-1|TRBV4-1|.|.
TGCGCCAGCAGCCAATATTCTGGGGGGACGATCAACAATGAGCAGTTCTTC
CASSQYSGGTINNEQFF
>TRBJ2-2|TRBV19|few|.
TGTGCCAGTAGTTATGGCGGGGAGCTGTTTTTT
CASSYGGELFF
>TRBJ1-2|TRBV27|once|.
TGTGCCAGCAGTTTATCAGATGGGTTTGGCTATGGCTACACCTTC
CASSLSDGFGYGYTF
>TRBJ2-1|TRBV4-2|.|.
TGTGCCAGCAGCCAAGAAGGACGGGATGGGAATGAGCAGTTCTTC
CASSQEGRDGNEQFF
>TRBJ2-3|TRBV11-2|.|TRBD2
TGTGCCAGCAGCTTAGGTGCTAGCGGGGGTAACACAGATACGCAGTATTTT
CASSLGASGGNTDTQYF
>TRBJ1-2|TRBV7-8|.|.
TGTGCCAGCAGCTTTTCAGGGGCAGGCTATGGCTACACCTTC
CASSFSGAGYGYTF
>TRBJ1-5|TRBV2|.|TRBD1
TGTGCCAGCAGTCGGACAGGGCGGACTCAGCCCCAGCATTTT
CASSRTGRTQPQHF
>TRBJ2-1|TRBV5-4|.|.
TGTGCCAGCAGCTTGCCCCAGCGGGCCTCCTACAATGAGCAGTTCTTC
CASSLPQRASYNEQFF
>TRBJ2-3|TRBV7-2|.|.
TGTGCCAGCAGCCCAGGGACTCCGGATACGCAGTATTTT
CASSPGTPDTQYF
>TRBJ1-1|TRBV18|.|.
TGTGCCAGCGTCGGGACCCAGATTATACACACTGAAGCTTTCTTT
CASVGTQIIHTEAFF
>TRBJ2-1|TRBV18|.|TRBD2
TGTGCCAGCTCACCCCGACAAGCGGGAGTGAACAATGAGCAGTTCTTC
CASSPRQAGVNNEQFF
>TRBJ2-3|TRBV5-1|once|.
TGCGCCAGCAGCTTGATAGCAGATACGCAGTATTTT
CASSLIADTQYF
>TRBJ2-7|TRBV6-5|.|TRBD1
TGTGCCAGCAGTGGGGACAGGGGTGGGTCCGAGCAGTACTTC
CASSGDRGGSEQYF
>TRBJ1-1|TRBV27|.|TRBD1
TGTGCCAGCAGCTCCCCGAGGGACAGGAACACTGAAGCTTTCTTT
CASSSPRDRNTEAFF
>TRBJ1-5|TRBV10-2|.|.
TGCGCCAGCAGTGGGGTCAGGGTTGGTCAGCCCCAGCATTTT
CASSGVRVGQPQHF
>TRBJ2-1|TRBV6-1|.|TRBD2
TGTGCCAGCGGACCTGGCGGGAGGATGTACAATGAGCAGTTCTTC
CASGPGGRMYNEQFF
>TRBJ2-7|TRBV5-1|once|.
TGCGCCAGCAGCTTGGGTGCCTATCCCAGTCCCCACGAGCAGTACTTC
CASSLGAYPSPHEQYF
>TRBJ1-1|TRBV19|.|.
TGTGCCAGTAGTAACAACGGACCGATGAACACTGAAGCTTTCTTT
CASSNNGPMNTEAFF
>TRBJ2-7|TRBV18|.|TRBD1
TGTGCCAGCTCACCCGTGGACAGGGTATACGAGCAGTACTTC
CASSPVDRVYEQYF
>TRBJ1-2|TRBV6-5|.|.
TGTGCCACAATTAACAACTATGGCTACACCTTC
CATINNYGYTF
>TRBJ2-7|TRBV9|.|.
TGTGCCAGCAGCGTAGCTCCCACACCAAAGACCTACGAGCAGTACTTC
CASSVAPTPKTYEQYF
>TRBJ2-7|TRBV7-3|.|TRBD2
TGTGCCAGCAGCTTAGGGCCGGGAGGGTATTACGAGCAGTACTTC
CASSLGPGGYYEQYF
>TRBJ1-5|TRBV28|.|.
TGTGCCAGCAGTTGGGGGGGCCAGCCCCAGCATTTT
CASSWGGQPQHF
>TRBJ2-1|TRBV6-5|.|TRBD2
TGTGCCAGCAGTTACTCTTTCCTAGCGGGATTTGGGCAGTTCTTC
CASSYSFLAGFGQFF
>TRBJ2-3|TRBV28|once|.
TGTGCCAGCGCCGGGGTTTCCCGGGGAGATACGCAGTATTTT
CASAGVSRGDTQYF
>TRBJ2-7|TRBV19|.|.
TGTGCCAGTAGTGGCCTGAGGACAGCAAGTAGTTCCGAGCAGTACTTC
CASSGLRTASSSEQYF
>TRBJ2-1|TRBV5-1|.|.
TGCGCCAGCAGCTTGGGGCTAGCGAGATACAATGAGCAGTTCTTC
CASSLGLARYNEQFF
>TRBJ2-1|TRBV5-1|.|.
TGCGCCAGCAGCTTGGAAGGCGGCAATGAGCAGTTCTTC
CASSLEGGNEQFF
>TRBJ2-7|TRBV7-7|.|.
TGTGCCAGCAGCGAGACAAACTCCTACGAGCAGTACTTC
CASSETNSYEQYF
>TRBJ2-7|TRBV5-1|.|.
TGCGCCAGCAGCCCGGACGGGCGTAAGGGCGAGCAGTACTTC
CASSPDGRKGEQYF
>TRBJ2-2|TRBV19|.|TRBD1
TGTGCCAGTCGCTTCGTCCGCGGACAGGGCCAAACCGGGGAGCTGTTTTTT
CASRFVRGQGQTGELFF
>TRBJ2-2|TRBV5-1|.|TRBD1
TGCGCCAGCAGCTTCAACGGACAGGGTCGTGTCGGGGAGCTGTTTTTT
CASSFNGQGRVGELFF
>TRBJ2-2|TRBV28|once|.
TGTGCCAGCAGACAACAGGTTGGCGGGGAGCTGTTTTTT
CASRQQVGGELFF
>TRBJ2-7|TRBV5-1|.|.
TGCGCCAGCAGCTCACCACCCCACGAGCAGTACTTC
CASSSPPHEQYF
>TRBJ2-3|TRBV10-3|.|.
TGTGCCATCAGTGAGAGCACAGATACGCAGTATTTT
CAISESTDTQYF
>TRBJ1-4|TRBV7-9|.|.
TGTGCCAGCAGCATTAATGAAAAACTGTTTTTT
CASSINEKLFF
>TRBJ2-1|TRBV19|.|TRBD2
TGTGCCAGTAGTATAGTCGGGCTGGTAGCGGGGGCTTGGACAAAAGACAATGAGCAGTTCTTC
CASSIVGLVAGAWTKDNEQFF
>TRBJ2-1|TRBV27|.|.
TGTGCCAGCAGTTTATTTTCCCCCACTTGGAGCTCCTACAATGAGCAGTTCTTC
CASSLFSPTWSSYNEQFF
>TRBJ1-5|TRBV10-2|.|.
TGCGCCAGCAGTGATGGGAGCCATCAGCCCCAGCATTTT
CASSDGSHQPQHF
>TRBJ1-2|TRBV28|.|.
TGTGCCAGCAGTTTACTGGGGACCGACCCAGGCTACACCTTC
CASSLLGTDPGYTF
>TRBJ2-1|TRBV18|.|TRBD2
TGTGCCAGCTCCTTAAGGACTAGCGGGATTATAGATGAGCAGTTCTTC
CASSLRTSGIIDEQFF
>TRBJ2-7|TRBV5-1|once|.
TGCGCCAGCAGCTTGTCCCAACAGGGCTACGAGCAGTACTTC
CASSLSQQGYEQYF
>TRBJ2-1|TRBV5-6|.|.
TGTGCCAGCAGCTTGGAAGGTGAGCAGTTCTTC
CASSLEGEQFF
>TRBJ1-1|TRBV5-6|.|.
TGTGCCAGCAGCCCTAGGGGGTTGGGGACTGAAGCTTTCTTT
CASSPRGLGTEAFF
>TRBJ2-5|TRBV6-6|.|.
TGTGCCAGCAGTTACTCAGCCACGGTCTGGGAGACCCAGTACTTC
CASSYSATVWETQYF
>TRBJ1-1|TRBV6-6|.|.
TGTGCCAGCAGTTACTCTGACGGCTACACTGAAGCTTTCTTT
CASSYSDGYTEAFF
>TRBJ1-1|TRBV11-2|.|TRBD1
TGTGCCAGCAGCTTAGTTACAGGGGTCACTGAAGCTTTCTTT
CASSLVTGVTEAFF